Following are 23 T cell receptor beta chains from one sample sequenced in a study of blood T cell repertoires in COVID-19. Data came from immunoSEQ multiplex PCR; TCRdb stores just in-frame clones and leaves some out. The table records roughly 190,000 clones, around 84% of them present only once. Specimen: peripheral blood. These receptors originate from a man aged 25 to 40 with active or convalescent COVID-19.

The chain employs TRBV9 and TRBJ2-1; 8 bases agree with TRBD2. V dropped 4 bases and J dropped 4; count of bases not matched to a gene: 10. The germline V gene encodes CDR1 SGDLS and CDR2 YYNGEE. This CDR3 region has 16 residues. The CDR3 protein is CASSLPGRGGYNEQFF. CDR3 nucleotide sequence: TGTGCCAGCAGCCTCCCCGGGAGGGGGGGGTACAATGAGCAGTTCTTC.

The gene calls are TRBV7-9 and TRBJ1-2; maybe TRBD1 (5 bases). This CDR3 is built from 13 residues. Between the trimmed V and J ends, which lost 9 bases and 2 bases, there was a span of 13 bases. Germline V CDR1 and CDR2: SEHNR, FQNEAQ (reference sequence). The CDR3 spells CASWRQGNYGYTF. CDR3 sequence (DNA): TGTGCCAGTTGGCGGCAGGGAAACTATGGCTACACCTTC.

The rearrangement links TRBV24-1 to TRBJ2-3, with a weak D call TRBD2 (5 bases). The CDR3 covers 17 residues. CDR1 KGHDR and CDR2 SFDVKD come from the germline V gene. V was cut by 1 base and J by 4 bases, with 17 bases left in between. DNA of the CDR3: TGTGCCACCAGTGATTTAGGGAAGGGAGACACCTCAGATACGCAGTATTTT. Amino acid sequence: CATSDLGKGDTSDTQYF.

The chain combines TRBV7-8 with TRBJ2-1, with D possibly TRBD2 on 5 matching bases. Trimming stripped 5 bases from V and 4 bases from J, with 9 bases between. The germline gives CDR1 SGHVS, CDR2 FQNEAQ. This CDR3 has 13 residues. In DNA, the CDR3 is TGTGCCAGCAGCCGAAGCGGTTACAATGAGCAGTTCTTC. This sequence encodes CASSRSGYNEQFF.

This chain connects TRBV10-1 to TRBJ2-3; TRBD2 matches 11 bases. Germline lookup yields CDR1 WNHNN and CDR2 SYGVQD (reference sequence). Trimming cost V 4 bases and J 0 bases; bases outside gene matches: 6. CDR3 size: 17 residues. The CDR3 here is CASSAGLAVSSTDTQYF. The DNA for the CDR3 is TGCGCCAGCAGTGCGGGACTAGCGGTTTCTAGCACAGATACGCAGTATTTT.

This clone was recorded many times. This CDR3 is CASTPGRASSGNTIYF. The CDR3 nucleotides are TGTGCCAGCACCCCGGGCAGGGCGTCCTCTGGAAACACCATATATTTT. The V and J genes are TRBV5-6 and TRBJ1-3; maybe TRBD1 (5 bases). CDR1 and CDR2 (germline): SGHDT, YYEEEE. This CDR3 spans 16 amino acids. V shed 6 bases and J shed 0 bases, with 16 bases lying between them.

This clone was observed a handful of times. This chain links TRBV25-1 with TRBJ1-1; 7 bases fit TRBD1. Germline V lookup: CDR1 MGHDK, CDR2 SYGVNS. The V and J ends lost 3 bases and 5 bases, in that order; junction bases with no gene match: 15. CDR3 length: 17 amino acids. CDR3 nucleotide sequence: TGTGCCAGCAGTGAGTCATGGGTACAGGGGCCGCGGACTGAAGCTTTCTTT. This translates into CASSESWVQGPRTEAFF. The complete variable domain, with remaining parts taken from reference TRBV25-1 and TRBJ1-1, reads EADIYQTPRYLVIGTGKKITLECSQTMGHDKMYWYQQDPGMELHLIHYSYGVNSTEKGDLSSESTVSRIRTEHFPLTLESARPSHTSQYLCASSESWVQGPRTEAFFGQGTRLTVV.

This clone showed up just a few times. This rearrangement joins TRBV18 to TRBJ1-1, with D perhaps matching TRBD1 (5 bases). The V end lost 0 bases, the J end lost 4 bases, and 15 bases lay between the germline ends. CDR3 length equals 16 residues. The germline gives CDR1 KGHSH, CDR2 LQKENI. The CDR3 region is CASSPPRGQGGTEAFF. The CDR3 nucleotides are TGTGCCAGCTCACCACCCCGGGGTCAGGGAGGCACTGAAGCTTTCTTT.

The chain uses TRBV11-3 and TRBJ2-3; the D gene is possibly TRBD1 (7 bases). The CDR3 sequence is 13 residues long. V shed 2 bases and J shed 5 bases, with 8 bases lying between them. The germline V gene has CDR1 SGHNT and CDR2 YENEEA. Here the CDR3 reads CASSLQGGDTQYF. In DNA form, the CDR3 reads TGTGCCAGCAGCTTACAGGGGGGAGATACGCAGTATTTT.

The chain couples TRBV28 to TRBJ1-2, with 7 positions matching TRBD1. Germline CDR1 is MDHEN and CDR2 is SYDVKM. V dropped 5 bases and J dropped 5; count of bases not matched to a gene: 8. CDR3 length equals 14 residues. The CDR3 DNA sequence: TGTGCCAGCAGTGCCCGACAGGGAGATTATGGCTACACCTTC. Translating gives CASSARQGDYGYTF.

The CDR3 DNA sequence: TGTGCCAGCAGCGCAGGCACTAGCGCGGAGACCCAGTACTTC. Protein product: CASSAGTSAETQYF. V is TRBV11-2 and J is TRBJ2-5, with 7 bases that match TRBD2. The germline CDR1 and CDR2 sequences are SGHAT and FQNNGV. J was trimmed by 5 bases and V by 5 bases; bases with no gene match: 8. The CDR3 contains 14 residues.

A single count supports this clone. CDR3 sequence reads: CATTGDEDSLNGYTF. The CDR3 coding sequence is TGTGCCACCACCGGTGATGAGGACAGCTTGAATGGCTACACCTTC. The rearrangement uses TRBV15 and TRBJ1-2; perhaps TRBD1 as D (6 bases). CDR3 length: 15 amino acids. V was trimmed by 7 bases and J by 6 bases, leaving 21 bases between them. The germline gives CDR1 LNHNV, CDR2 YYDKDF (reference sequence). Combining the CDR3 with reference TRBV15 and TRBJ1-2 gives the whole variable domain DAMVIQNPRYQVTQFGKPVTLSCSQTLNHNVMYWYQQKSSQAPKLLFHYYDKDFNNEADTPDNFQSRRPNTSFCFLDIRSPGLGDTAMYLCATTGDEDSLNGYTFGSGTRLTVV.

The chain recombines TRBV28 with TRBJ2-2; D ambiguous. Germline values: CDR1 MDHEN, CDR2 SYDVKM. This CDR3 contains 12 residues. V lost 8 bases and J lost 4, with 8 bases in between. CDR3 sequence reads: CASRVLTGELFF. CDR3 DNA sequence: TGTGCCAGCCGGGTACTCACCGGGGAGCTGTTTTTT.

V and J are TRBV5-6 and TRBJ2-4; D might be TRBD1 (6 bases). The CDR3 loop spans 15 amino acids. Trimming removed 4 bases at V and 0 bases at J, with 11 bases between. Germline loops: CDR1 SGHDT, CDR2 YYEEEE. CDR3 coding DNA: TGTGCCAGCAGCCATACAGGGCTAGCCAAAAACATTCAGTACTTC. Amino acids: CASSHTGLAKNIQYF.

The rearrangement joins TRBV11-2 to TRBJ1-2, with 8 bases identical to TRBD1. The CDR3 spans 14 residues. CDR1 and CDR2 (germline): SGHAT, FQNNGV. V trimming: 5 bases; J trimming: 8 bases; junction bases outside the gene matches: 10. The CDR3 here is CASSPTKTGDGYTF. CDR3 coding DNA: TGTGCCAGCAGCCCCACGAAGACAGGGGACGGCTACACCTTC.

CDR3 nucleotides: TGTGCCAGCAGCCTTCTAGCGGGAGTTGAGACCCAGTACTTC. Translation gives CASSLLAGVETQYF. J is TRBJ2-5 and V is TRBV7-6, with TRBD2 matching over 10 bases. Germline V gene sequence: CDR1 SGHVS, CDR2 FNYEAQ. The CDR3 is 14 amino acids. Trimming took 5 bases from V and 5 from J; bases not matched to a gene: 5.

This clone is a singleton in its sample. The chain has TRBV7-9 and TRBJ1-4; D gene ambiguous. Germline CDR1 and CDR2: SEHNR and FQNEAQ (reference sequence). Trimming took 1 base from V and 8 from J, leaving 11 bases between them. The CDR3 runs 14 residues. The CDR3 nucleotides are TGTGCCAGCAGCTTAGGCCTGGAGAAGGAAAAACTGTTTTTT. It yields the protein CASSLGLEKEKLFF.

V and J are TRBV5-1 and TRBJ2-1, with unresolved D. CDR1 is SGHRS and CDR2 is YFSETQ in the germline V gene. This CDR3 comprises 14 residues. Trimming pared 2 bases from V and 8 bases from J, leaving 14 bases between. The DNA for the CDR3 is TGCGCCAGCAGCTTAGGCCTGGGCTCGGATGAGCAGTTCTTC. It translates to CASSLGLGSDEQFF.

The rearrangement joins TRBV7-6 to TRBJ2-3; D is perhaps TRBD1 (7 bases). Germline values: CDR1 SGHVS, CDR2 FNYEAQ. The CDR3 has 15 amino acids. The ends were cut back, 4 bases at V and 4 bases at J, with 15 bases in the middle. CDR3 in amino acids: CASSSLQGRSDTQYF. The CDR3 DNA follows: TGTGCCAGCAGCTCCCTACAGGGGAGGTCAGATACGCAGTATTTT.

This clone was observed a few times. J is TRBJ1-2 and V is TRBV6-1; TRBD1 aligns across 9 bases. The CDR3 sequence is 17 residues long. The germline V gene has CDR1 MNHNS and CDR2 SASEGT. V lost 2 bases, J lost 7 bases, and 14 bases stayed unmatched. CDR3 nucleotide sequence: TGTGCCAGCAGTGAATCCCAACATAACAGGGGGCAGGCTGGCTACACCTTC. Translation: CASSESQHNRGQAGYTF.

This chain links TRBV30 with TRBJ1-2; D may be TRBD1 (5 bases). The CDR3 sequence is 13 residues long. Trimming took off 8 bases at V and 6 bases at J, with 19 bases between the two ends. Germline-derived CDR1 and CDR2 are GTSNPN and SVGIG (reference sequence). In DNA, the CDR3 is TGTGCCATGGGGCGTGGGTGGGGCGATGGCTACACCTTC. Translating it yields CAMGRGWGDGYTF.

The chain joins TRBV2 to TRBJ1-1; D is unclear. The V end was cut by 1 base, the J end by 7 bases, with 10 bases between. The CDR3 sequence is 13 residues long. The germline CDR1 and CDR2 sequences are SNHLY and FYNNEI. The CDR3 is CASSEGAGYEAFF. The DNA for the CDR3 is TGTGCCAGCAGTGAAGGTGCAGGCTATGAAGCTTTCTTT.

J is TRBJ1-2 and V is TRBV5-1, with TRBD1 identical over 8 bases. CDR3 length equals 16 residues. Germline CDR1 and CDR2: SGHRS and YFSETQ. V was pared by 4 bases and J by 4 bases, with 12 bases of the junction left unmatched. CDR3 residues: CASSLGGTGPSYGYTF. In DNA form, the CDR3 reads TGCGCCAGCAGCCTCGGGGGGACAGGTCCCTCCTATGGCTACACCTTC. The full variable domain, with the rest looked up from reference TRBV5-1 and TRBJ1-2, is KAGVTQTPRYLIKTRGQQVTLSCSPISGHRSVSWYQQTPGQGLQFLFEYFSETQRNKGNFPGRFSGRQFSNSRSEMNVSTLELGDSALYLCASSLGGTGPSYGYTFGSGTRLTVV.